Below, 15 T cell receptor beta chains from the same sample are listed, as sequenced in a study of Ad26.COV2.S vaccination and SARS-CoV-2 variants. Treatment specified: about 20 received Ad26.COV2.S at low or high dose, single or two shots; roughly five received placebo; per-sample allocation not given. Day 63 after the first vaccine or placebo injection was the time point for sampling. TCRdb's table, derived via immunoSEQ multiplex PCR, lists solely in-frame clones and lacks some. The data hold roughly 420,000 clones, with roughly 88% observed a single time. Sequenced here: peripheral blood, sampled in a trial of Ad26.COV2.S vaccine versus placebo. Receptors were obtained from a person between 18 and 65 years old who received the Ad26.COV2.S COVID-19 vaccine or a placebo.

This clone was picked up one time. The chain combines TRBV7-9 with TRBJ2-1, with D tentatively TRBD1 (6 bases). Looked up from germline, CDR1 is SEHNR and CDR2 is FQNEAQ (reference sequence). The CDR3 runs 15 residues. The V and J ends lost 5 bases and 3 bases respectively, with 14 bases between them. CDR3 in DNA: TGTGCCAGCAGCCAAGGGACACGGGTCTACAATGAGCAGTTCTTC. Translated, it gives CASSQGTRVYNEQFF.

The V gene is TRBV6-5, the J gene TRBJ1-1; perhaps TRBD1 as D (5 bases). Looked up from germline, CDR1 is MNHEY and CDR2 is SVGAGI. Trimming left V 1 base short and J 7 bases short, with 10 bases between. This CDR3 is built from 13 residues. The DNA of the CDR3 is TGTGCCAGCAGTTACTTGAGGGACGGTGAAGCTTTCTTT. Translating it yields CASSYLRDGEAFF.

This sequence joins TRBV6-5 and TRBJ1-1, with D maybe TRBD1 (5 bases). Germline V gives CDR1 MNHEY, CDR2 SVGAGI. The CDR3 consists of 13 residues. The CDR3 sequence is CASGRAGLTEAFF. The CDR3 coding sequence is TGTGCGAGCGGGAGGGCAGGGTTGACTGAAGCTTTCTTT.

The rearrangement uses TRBV4-1 and TRBJ1-5; TRBD1 is a possible D gene (5 bases). Germline CDR1 is MGHRA and CDR2 is YSYEKL. V was shortened by 5 bases and J by 3 bases, with 14 bases between the two germline ends. The CDR3 covers 15 residues. CDR3 amino acids: CASSIKQDNNQPQHF. The DNA for the CDR3 is TGCGCCAGCAGCATAAAACAGGATAACAATCAGCCCCAGCATTTT.

This chain uses TRBV5-1 with TRBJ1-2, with D maybe TRBD1 (6 bases). The CDR3 totals 14 residues. Trimming stripped 4 bases from V and 9 bases from J, with 19 bases between. Looked up from germline, CDR1 is SGHRS and CDR2 is YFSETQ. The CDR3 is CASSEEGGMFSYTF. The CDR3, as DNA: TGCGCCAGCAGCGAGGAGGGGGGAATGTTCAGCTACACCTTC.

The V call is TRBV5-1, the J call TRBJ1-2, with D perhaps TRBD1 (6 bases). Trimming stripped 4 bases from V and 8 bases from J, with 12 bases between. CDR3 length: 12 amino acids. CDR1 is SGHRS, CDR2 YFSETQ, per germline. CDR3 sequence: CASSIQGGGYTF. Here the CDR3 DNA reads TGCGCCAGCAGCATACAGGGTGGCGGCTACACCTTC.

V gene TRBV7-9 combines with J gene TRBJ1-1; D gene unclear. V was cut by 6 bases and J by 7 bases, with 12 bases left in between. Germline V gene sequence: CDR1 SEHNR, CDR2 FQNEAQ (reference sequence). The CDR3 is made up of 12 amino acids. The CDR3 sequence: CASSPGYGEAFF. CDR3 sequence (DNA): TGTGCCAGCAGTCCGGGGTATGGTGAAGCTTTCTTT.

The CDR3 is CASSQSRSYNSPLHF. CDR3 nucleotides: TGCGCCAGCAGCCAATCTCGCTCCTATAATTCACCCCTCCACTTT. The V call is TRBV4-1, the J call TRBJ1-6; unclear D gene. The V end lost 2 bases, the J end lost 0 bases, and 5 bases lay between the germline ends. This CDR3 is built from 15 residues. The V gene's germline CDR1 is MGHRA and CDR2 YSYEKL.

The chain is built from TRBV6-5 and TRBJ1-4, with TRBD1 identical over 9 bases. J was trimmed by 10 bases and V by 5 bases; bases with no gene match: 8. Germline V gives CDR1 MNHEY, CDR2 SVGAGI. The CDR3 totals 14 residues. The CDR3 sequence: CASSKTGGGGKLFF. The CDR3 nucleotides read TGTGCCAGCAGTAAAACAGGGGGCGGAGGAAAACTGTTTTTT.

A few counts support this clone. V usage is TRBV6-4 and J usage is TRBJ1-1; D call uncertain. Germline CDR1 reads MRHNA; CDR2 reads SNTAGT. The CDR3 length is 13 residues. Trimming took 3 bases from V and 1 from J, leaving 6 bases between them. CDR3: CASSETENTEAFF. As DNA, the CDR3 is TGTGCCAGCAGTGAAACAGAGAACACTGAAGCTTTCTTT.

This clone occurred once. V and J are TRBV28 and TRBJ1-6; 7 nucleotides match TRBD1. The V gene end was trimmed by 6 bases and the J gene end by 4 bases; junction bases not matched to a gene: 6. The CDR3 has 15 residues. Looked up from germline, CDR1 is MDHEN and CDR2 is SYDVKM. The CDR3 reads CASRPDRAYNSPLHF. CDR3 nucleotides: TGTGCCAGCAGACCAGACAGGGCATATAATTCACCCCTCCACTTT.

Here the CDR3 DNA reads TGTGCCAGCAGTTATTCCGGGACTAGCGGCAGGGACAATGAGCAGTTCTTC. Translating it yields CASSYSGTSGRDNEQFF. This chain connects TRBV6-2 or TRBV6-3 to TRBJ2-1, with 11 nucleotides matching TRBD2. Germline V CDR1 and CDR2: MNHEY, SVGEGT. V shed 3 bases and J 5 bases; nucleotides not matched to a gene: 9. CDR3 size: 17 residues.

The V and J genes are TRBV11-2 and TRBJ1-5; D is unclear. CDR3 size: 14 residues. V lost 1 base, J lost 2 bases, and 6 bases lay in between. CDR1 SGHAT and CDR2 FQNNGV come from the germline V gene. CDR3 bases: TGTGCCAGCAGCTTAGGTTATGGCAATCAGCCCCAGCATTTT. It codes for CASSLGYGNQPQHF.

The chain has TRBV19 and TRBJ2-5, with a weak D call TRBD1 (5 bases). The V and J ends lost 5 bases and 0 bases respectively, with 7 bases between them. The germline CDR1 and CDR2 sequences are LNHDA and SQIVND (reference sequence). The CDR3 spans 13 residues. CDR3 in amino acids: CASSEQDQETQYF. Written as DNA, the CDR3 is TGTGCCAGTAGTGAACAGGACCAAGAGACCCAGTACTTC.

This chain uses TRBV6-5 with TRBJ1-3; a possible D gene is TRBD1 (6 bases). Germline CDR1 is MNHEY and CDR2 is SVGAGI. The CDR3 is 16 amino acids. Trimming removed 0 bases at V and 0 bases at J, with 9 bases between. DNA for the CDR3: TGTGCCAGCAGTTACTCGAGACAGGTCTCTGGAAACACCATATATTTT. Protein product: CASSYSRQVSGNTIYF.